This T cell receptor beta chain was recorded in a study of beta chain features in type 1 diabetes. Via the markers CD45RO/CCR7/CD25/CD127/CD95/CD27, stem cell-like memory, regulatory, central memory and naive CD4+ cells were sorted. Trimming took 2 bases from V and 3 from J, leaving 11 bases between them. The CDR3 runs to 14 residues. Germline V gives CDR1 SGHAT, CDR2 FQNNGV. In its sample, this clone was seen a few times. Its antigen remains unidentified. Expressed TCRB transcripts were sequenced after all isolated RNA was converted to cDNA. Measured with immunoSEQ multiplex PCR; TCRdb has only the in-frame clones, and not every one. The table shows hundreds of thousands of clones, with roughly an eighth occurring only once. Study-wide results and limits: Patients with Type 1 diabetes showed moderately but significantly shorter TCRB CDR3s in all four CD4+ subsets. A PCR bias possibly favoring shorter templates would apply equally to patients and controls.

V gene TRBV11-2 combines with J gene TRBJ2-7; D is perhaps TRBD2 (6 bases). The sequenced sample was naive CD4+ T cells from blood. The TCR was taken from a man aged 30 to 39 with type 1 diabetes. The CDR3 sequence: CASSLMISGYEQYF. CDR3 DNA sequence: TGTGCCAGCAGCTTAATGATTAGCGGCTACGAGCAGTACTTC.